A single sample gave rise to the 27 T cell receptor beta chains below, sequenced in a study of cytomegalovirus exposure and HLA in healthy donors. In the PCR, 60 Vbeta and 13 Jbeta primers were used. Sequencing was performed with immunoSEQ multiplex PCR; in TCRdb, only in-frame clones are kept and a portion is missing. The table records about 140,000 clones, roughly 80% of them present only once. The sequencing sample was made of PBMCs. These receptors were obtained from a female donor in good health and CMV-seronegative.

This clone has more than one count but fewer than ten. The J gene is TRBJ1-2, the V gene TRBV5-6; 10 bases line up with TRBD1. CDR1 SGHDT and CDR2 YYEEEE come from the germline V gene. V was pared by 7 bases and J by 3 bases, with 9 bases of the junction left unmatched. The CDR3 is 15 amino acids. CDR3 region: CASEKAGTGDYGYTF. The CDR3 bases are TGTGCCAGCGAAAAAGCCGGGACAGGGGACTATGGCTACACCTTC. Using reference TRBV5-6 and TRBJ1-2 for the parts outside the CDR3, the full variable domain is DAGVTQSPTHLIKTRGQQVTLRCSPKSGHDTVSWYQQALGQGPQFIFQYYEEEERQRGNFPDRFSGHQFPNYSSELNVNALLLGDSALYLCASEKAGTGDYGYTFGSGTRLTVV.

CDR3 protein: CATEPSSRQNTEAFF. CDR3 sequence (DNA): TGTGCCACCGAACCATCTTCCAGACAGAACACTGAAGCTTTCTTT. The J gene is TRBJ1-1, the V gene TRBV28; no definite D call. The CDR3 spans 15 residues. Trimming left V 10 bases short and J 1 base short, with 19 bases between. Germline CDR1 is MDHEN and CDR2 is SYDVKM.

The chain has TRBV12-5 and TRBJ1-1; no clear D gene. CDR1 is LGHNT, CDR2 FRNRAP, per germline. CDR3 length equals 14 residues. V was trimmed by 3 bases and J by 3 bases, leaving 11 bases between them. In DNA form, the CDR3 reads TGTGCTAGTGGTTTAGAGGGATCGGACACTGAAGCTTTCTTT. This sequence encodes CASGLEGSDTEAFF.

The chain uses TRBV27 and TRBJ1-2; 7 nucleotides match TRBD1. The germline V gene has CDR1 MNHEY and CDR2 SMNVEV (reference sequence). V trimming: 4 bases; J trimming: 0 bases; junction bases outside the gene matches: 5. This CDR3 contains 15 residues. This CDR3 reads CASSSGDSSNYGYTF. Here the CDR3 DNA reads TGTGCCAGCAGTTCGGGGGACAGCTCTAACTATGGCTACACCTTC.

The J gene is TRBJ2-7, the V gene TRBV9; no reliable D call. Between the trimmed V and J ends, which lost 4 bases and 0 bases, there was a span of 11 bases. Per germline, CDR1 SGDLS and CDR2 YYNGEE. CDR3 length: 14 amino acids. As DNA, the CDR3 is TGTGCCAGCAGCCCTCGAGGTGCCTCCTACGAGCAGTACTTC. It specifies CASSPRGASYEQYF.

This chain links TRBV29-1 with TRBJ2-3, with 7 bases fitting TRBD2. The CDR3 loop spans 16 amino acids. V dropped 3 bases and J dropped 2; count of bases not matched to a gene: 11. CDR1 is SQVTM and CDR2 is ANQGSEA in the germline V gene. CDR3 sequence reads: CSVDVWVGGSTDTQYF. In nucleotides, the CDR3 is TGCAGCGTTGATGTCTGGGTGGGGGGGTCCACAGATACGCAGTATTTT.

The chain joins TRBV7-9 to TRBJ1-6, with D unresolved. Germline V CDR1 and CDR2: SEHNR, FQNEAQ (reference sequence). This CDR3 is built from 13 residues. V was cut by 6 bases and J by 10 bases, with 13 bases left in between. CDR3 coding DNA: TGTGCCAGCAGTCGGGATACCAGGTCACCCCTCCACTTT. Its protein is CASSRDTRSPLHF.

Notes on this clone: The junction departs from germline at one end; a sequencing error may be responsible. The sample contains more than one DNA sequence encoding this CDR3. This sequence joins TRBV10-2 and TRBJ2-7; no clear D gene. Per the germline V gene, CDR1 is WSHSY and CDR2 is SAAADI. The CDR3 is 14 residues long. The DNA for the CDR3 is TGCGCTAGCAGTGAGTGGGCAGTCTCCTACGAGCAGTACTTC. It specifies CASSEWAVSYEQYF.

The chain is built from TRBV19 and TRBJ2-7, with TRBD2 matching over 7 bases. The length of the CDR3 is 16 residues. The ends lost 5 bases at V and 6 bases at J; junction bases unmatched: 16. In germline, CDR1 is LNHDA, CDR2 SQIVND (reference sequence). The DNA for the CDR3 is TGTGCCAGTAGTCGCGAGGTGGGAGGGCCGCGGCGCGAGCAGTACTTC. Protein product: CASSREVGGPRREQYF. Full variable domain (remainder filled in from reference TRBV19 and TRBJ2-7): DGGITQSPKYLFRKEGQNVTLSCEQNLNHDAMYWYRQDPGQGLRLIYYSQIVNDFQKGDIAEGYSVSREKKESFPLTVTSAQKNPTAFYLCASSREVGGPRREQYFGPGTRLTVT.

This clone was observed a few times. This chain links TRBV4-1 with TRBJ1-1; unclear D gene. In germline, CDR1 is MGHRA, CDR2 YSYEKL. The CDR3 spans 16 residues. Trimming pared 6 bases from V and 8 bases from J, leaving 25 bases between. Written as DNA, the CDR3 is TGCGCCAGCAGACCTTTGTGGCAGACCAATACCAGGGAAGCTTTCTTT. Amino acids: CASRPLWQTNTREAFF.

The CDR3 DNA is TGTGCCACCCGATCTTCCGGGACAGGGGAACCTGAAGCTTTCTTT. Its protein product is CATRSSGTGEPEAFF. The V gene is TRBV19, the J gene TRBJ1-1; TRBD1 agrees at 10 bases. The trim removed 10 bases at V and 6 bases at J, leaving 14 bases unmatched. Germline values: CDR1 LNHDA, CDR2 SQIVND (reference sequence). The length of the CDR3 is 15 residues.

The V gene is TRBV27, the J gene TRBJ2-2; D might be TRBD2 (6 bases). The V end was cut by 1 base, the J end by 5 bases, with 8 bases between. Germline CDR1 reads MNHEY; CDR2 reads SMNVEV (reference sequence). This CDR3 region has 14 residues. The CDR3 DNA sequence: TGTGCCAGCAGTTTATTACTAGCTACCGGGGAGCTGTTTTTT. Translated: CASSLLLATGELFF.

The V call is TRBV7-3, the J call TRBJ2-1; D is uncertain. The CDR3 is 16 amino acids. V was clipped by 1 base and J by 1 base, with 11 bases between them. Germline CDR1 and CDR2: SGHTA and FQGTGA. CDR3 sequence (DNA): TGTGCCAGCAGCTTAATTTTGGCAGGATCCTACAATGAGCAGTTCTTC. It translates to CASSLILAGSYNEQFF. Filled out from reference TRBV7-3 and TRBJ2-1, the complete variable domain reads GAGVSQTPSNKVTEKGKYVELRCDPISGHTALYWYRQSLGQGPEFLIYFQGTGAADDSGLPNDRFFAVRPEGSVSTLKIQRTERGDSAVYLCASSLILAGSYNEQFFGPGTRLTVL.

This clone turned up a few times. CDR3 in amino acids: CASSERDRHGYTF. Written as DNA, the CDR3 is TGTGCCAGCAGTGAAAGGGACAGGCATGGCTACACCTTC. This chain uses TRBV6-5 with TRBJ1-2, with 8 bases fitting TRBD1. There are 13 residues in the CDR3. The germline gives CDR1 MNHEY, CDR2 SVGAGI. V dropped 5 bases and J dropped 6; count of bases not matched to a gene: 5.

As to this clone: The sample carries other DNA sequences with the same CDR3. The V and J genes are TRBV28 and TRBJ1-2; perhaps TRBD1 as D (5 bases). Trimming took 5 bases from V and 8 from J, leaving 12 bases between them. CDR1 is MDHEN and CDR2 is SYDVKM in the germline V gene. This CDR3 has 12 amino acids. The CDR3 nucleotides read TGTGCCAGCAGTCGCGGACAATCGGGCTACACCTTC. It translates to CASSRGQSGYTF.

This sequence joins TRBV19 and TRBJ1-4; D perhaps matches TRBD1 (5 bases). The CDR3 consists of 15 residues. Trimming shortened V by 6 bases and J by 7 bases, and 18 bases separated the two germline ends. In germline, CDR1 is LNHDA, CDR2 SQIVND (reference sequence). CDR3 DNA: TGTGCCAGTAGGACGACGGGACTAGGTGGTGAAAAACTGTTTTTT. Its translation is CASRTTGLGGEKLFF.

The J gene is TRBJ2-1, the V gene TRBV9, with D tentatively TRBD2 (6 bases). Per the germline V gene, CDR1 is SGDLS and CDR2 is YYNGEE. Trimming shortened V by 3 bases and J by 0 bases, and 28 bases separated the two germline ends. This CDR3 has 21 amino acids. The CDR3: CASSARGTPGGTGPSYNEQFF. CDR3 nucleotide sequence: TGTGCCAGCAGCGCCCGAGGGACCCCGGGCGGGACCGGCCCCTCCTACAATGAGCAGTTCTTC.

This clone has a single count. This rearrangement joins TRBV16 to TRBJ2-1; D unclear. CDR3 length: 16 amino acids. V dropped 5 bases and J dropped 2 bases, with 16 bases sitting between them. Per germline, CDR1 KGHSY and CDR2 FQNENV. Here the CDR3 DNA reads TGTGCCAGCAGCGCAATGAATGTGGGCCCCTACAATGAGCAGTTCTTC. Its protein is CASSAMNVGPYNEQFF.

A few counts support this clone. The V call is TRBV2, the J call TRBJ2-5, with D possibly being TRBD2 (6 bases). The DNA matches TRBJ2-7 better at its end, which makes the J call doubtful. CDR1 SNHLY and CDR2 FYNNEI come from the germline V gene. The CDR3 contains 15 residues. The CDR3 sequence is CASSMEGLSSYEQYF. CDR3 bases: TGTGCCAGCAGTATGGAGGGTTTGAGCTCCTACGAGCAGTACTTC.

This clone was detected a few times. The gene calls are TRBV4-1 and TRBJ1-1; D call uncertain. CDR3 size: 15 residues. Trimming pared 3 bases from V and 5 bases from J, leaving 16 bases between. CDR1 and CDR2 (germline): MGHRA, YSYEKL. The CDR3 protein is CASSHPPPRRTEAFF. The CDR3 coding sequence is TGCGCCAGCAGCCACCCCCCGCCCAGGAGGACTGAAGCTTTCTTT.

This clone turned up a few times. The V and J genes are TRBV10-3 and TRBJ1-4; 8 positions agree with TRBD1. Germline V gene lookup returns CDR1 ENHRY and CDR2 SYGVKD. The CDR3 length is 15 residues. Trimming cost V 3 bases and J 7 bases; bases outside gene matches: 7. DNA for the CDR3: TGTGCCATCAGTGAAGAGGACAGGGCGGCTGAAAAACTGTTTTTT. As protein: CAISEEDRAAEKLFF.

The rearrangement uses TRBV27 and TRBJ1-2; D not resolved. The CDR3 sequence is 13 residues long. Per the germline V gene, CDR1 is MNHEY and CDR2 is SMNVEV (reference sequence). Trimming took off 0 bases at V and 8 bases at J, with 10 bases between the two ends. The DNA of the CDR3 is TGTGCCAGCAGTTTATCTCCGGGGAACGGCTACACCTTC. As protein: CASSLSPGNGYTF.

The sample holds a few counts of this clone. The chain couples TRBV14 to TRBJ1-3, with a possible D match to TRBD1 (6 bases). Germline CDR1 is SGHDN and CDR2 is FVKESK. The CDR3 contains 15 residues. V was shortened by 4 bases and J by 0 bases, with 10 bases between the two germline ends. The CDR3 protein is CASSRGTFSGNTIYF. CDR3 nucleotides: TGTGCCAGCAGCCGTGGGACATTCTCTGGAAACACCATATATTTT.

The chain carries TRBV5-1 and TRBJ2-7; 8 bases are shared with TRBD1. The CDR3 is 13 residues long. J was trimmed by 6 bases and V by 4 bases; bases with no gene match: 6. Germline-derived CDR1 and CDR2 are SGHRS and YFSETQ. CDR3 loop: CASSRDTGGEQYF. The CDR3 DNA sequence: TGCGCCAGCAGCCGGGACACAGGGGGCGAGCAGTACTTC.

This clone turned up a few times. The CDR3 reads CAIRKGEGTEAFF. The CDR3 DNA reads TGCGCCATCCGGAAGGGGGAGGGCACTGAAGCTTTCTTT. The chain recombines TRBV10-2 with TRBJ1-1; a possible D gene is TRBD1 (6 bases). The V gene lost 10 bases and the J gene lost 4 bases, with 16 bases spanning the gap. Germline CDR1 WSHSY, CDR2 SAAADI. This CDR3 is 13 amino acids long.

There are a few counts of this clone. V gene TRBV18 combines with J gene TRBJ1-1; 9 positions agree with TRBD1. There are 16 residues in the CDR3. V dropped 3 bases and J dropped 5; count of bases not matched to a gene: 10. Germline loops: CDR1 KGHSH, CDR2 LQKENI. CDR3 sequence reads: CASSPLNRGRQTEAFF. CDR3 in DNA: TGTGCCAGCTCACCTCTAAACAGGGGGCGTCAGACTGAAGCTTTCTTT. Looking up the rest from reference TRBV18 and TRBJ1-1 gives the full variable domain: NAGVMQNPRHLVRRRGQEARLRCSPMKGHSHVYWYRQLPEEGLKFMVYLQKENIIDESGMPKERFSAEFPKEGPSILRIQQVVRGDSAAYFCASSPLNRGRQTEAFFGQGTRLTVV.

In nucleotides, the CDR3 is TGTGCCAGCAGGGAGAACAGGGGTCCTGGGGCCAACGTCCTGACTTTC. This gives the protein CASRENRGPGANVLTF. The J gene is TRBJ2-6, the V gene TRBV5-6; TRBD1 matches at 7 bases. V dropped 5 bases and J dropped 2; count of bases not matched to a gene: 7. Germline assignment: CDR1 SGHDT and CDR2 YYEEEE. This CDR3 has 16 amino acids.